This T cell receptor (beta chain) was documented in a study of cytomegalovirus exposure and HLA in healthy donors. About the study: Researchers found that roughly 77% of over 350 genotyped donors fell within the Caucasian-associated ancestry cluster.

Remarks on this clone: Its antigen is unknown.

PCR amplification relied on 60 Vbeta primers (plus 13 Jbeta primers). Clones were sequenced by immunoSEQ multiplex PCR, and TCRdb holds only the in-frame ones, with some missing. The table records 80,000 or so clones, 63% of them present only once. Broader study findings: Sequencing probably produced one cluster of sequence variants that were highly shared. CMV serostatus was the only immune exposure information that was available.

The germline V gene encodes CDR1 MNHEY and CDR2 SVGAGI. The CDR3 loop spans 15 amino acids. V trimming: 6 bases; J trimming: 8 bases; junction bases outside the gene matches: 11. This chain connects TRBV6-5 to TRBJ2-1; 9 positions agree with TRBD1. The material sequenced was PBMCs. This TCR was sampled from a man between 25 and 39 years old in good health and CMV-seropositive. CDR3 sequence: CASSPAWDRVDEQFF. CDR3 DNA: TGTGCCAGCAGCCCCGCGTGGGACAGGGTGGATGAGCAGTTCTTC.